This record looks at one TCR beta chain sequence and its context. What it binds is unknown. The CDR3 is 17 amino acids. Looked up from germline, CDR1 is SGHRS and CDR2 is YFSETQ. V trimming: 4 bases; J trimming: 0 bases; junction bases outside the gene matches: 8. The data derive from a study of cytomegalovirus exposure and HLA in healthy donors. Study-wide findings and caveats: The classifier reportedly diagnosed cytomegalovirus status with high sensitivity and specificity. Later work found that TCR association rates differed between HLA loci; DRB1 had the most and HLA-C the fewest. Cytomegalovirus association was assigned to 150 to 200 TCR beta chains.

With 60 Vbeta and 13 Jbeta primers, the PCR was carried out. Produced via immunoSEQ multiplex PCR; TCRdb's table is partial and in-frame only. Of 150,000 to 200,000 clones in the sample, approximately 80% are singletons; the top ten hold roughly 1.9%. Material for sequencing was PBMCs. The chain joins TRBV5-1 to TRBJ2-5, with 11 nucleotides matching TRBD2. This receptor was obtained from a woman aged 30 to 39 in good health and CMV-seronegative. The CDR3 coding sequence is TGCGCCAGCAGCATTGGACTAGCGGGCCGTTACCAAGAGACCCAGTACTTC. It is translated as CASSIGLAGRYQETQYF. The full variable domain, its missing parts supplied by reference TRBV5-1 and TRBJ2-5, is KAGVTQTPRYLIKTRGQQVTLSCSPISGHRSVSWYQQTPGQGLQFLFEYFSETQRNKGNFPGRFSGRQFSNSRSEMNVSTLELGDSALYLCASSIGLAGRYQETQYFGPGTRLLVL.